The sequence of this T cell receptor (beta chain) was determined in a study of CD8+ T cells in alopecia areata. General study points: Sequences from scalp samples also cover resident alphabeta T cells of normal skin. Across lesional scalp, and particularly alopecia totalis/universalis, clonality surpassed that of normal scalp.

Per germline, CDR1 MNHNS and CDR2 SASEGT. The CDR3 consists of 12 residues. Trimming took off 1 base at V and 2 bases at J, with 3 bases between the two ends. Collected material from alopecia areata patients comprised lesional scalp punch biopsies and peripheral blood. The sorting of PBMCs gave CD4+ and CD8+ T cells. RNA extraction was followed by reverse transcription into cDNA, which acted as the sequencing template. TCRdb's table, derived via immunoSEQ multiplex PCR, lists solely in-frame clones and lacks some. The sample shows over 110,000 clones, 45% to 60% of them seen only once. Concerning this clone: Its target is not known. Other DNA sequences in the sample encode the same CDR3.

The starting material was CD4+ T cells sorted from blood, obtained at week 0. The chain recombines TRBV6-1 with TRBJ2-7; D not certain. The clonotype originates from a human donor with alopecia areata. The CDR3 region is CASSEGTYEQYF. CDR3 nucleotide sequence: TGTGCCAGCAGTGAAGGTACCTACGAGCAGTACTTC.